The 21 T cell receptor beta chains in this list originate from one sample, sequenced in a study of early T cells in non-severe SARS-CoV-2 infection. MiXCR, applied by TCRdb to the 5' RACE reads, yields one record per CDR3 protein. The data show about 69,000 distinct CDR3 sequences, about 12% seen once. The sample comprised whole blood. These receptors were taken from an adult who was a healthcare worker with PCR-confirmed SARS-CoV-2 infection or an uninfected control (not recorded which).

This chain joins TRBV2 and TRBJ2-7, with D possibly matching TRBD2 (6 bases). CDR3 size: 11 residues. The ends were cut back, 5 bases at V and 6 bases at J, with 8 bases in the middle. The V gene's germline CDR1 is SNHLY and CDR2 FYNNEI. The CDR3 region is CASSRAGEQYF. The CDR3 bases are TGTGCCAGCAGTAGAGCGGGCGAGCAGTACTTC.

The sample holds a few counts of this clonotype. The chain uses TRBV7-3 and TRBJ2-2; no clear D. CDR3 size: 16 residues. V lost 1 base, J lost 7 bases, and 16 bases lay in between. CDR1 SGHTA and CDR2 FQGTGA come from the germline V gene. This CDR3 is CASSLNPASLGGELFF. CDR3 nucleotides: TGTGCCAGCAGCTTAAATCCAGCTAGTCTAGGCGGGGAGCTGTTTTTT.

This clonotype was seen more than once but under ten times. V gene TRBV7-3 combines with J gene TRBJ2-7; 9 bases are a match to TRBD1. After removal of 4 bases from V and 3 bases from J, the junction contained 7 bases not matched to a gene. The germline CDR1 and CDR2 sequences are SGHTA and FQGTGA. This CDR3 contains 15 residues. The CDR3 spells CASSSAGTGIYEQYF. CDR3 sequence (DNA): TGTGCCAGCAGCTCTGCCGGGACAGGGATCTACGAGCAGTACTTC.

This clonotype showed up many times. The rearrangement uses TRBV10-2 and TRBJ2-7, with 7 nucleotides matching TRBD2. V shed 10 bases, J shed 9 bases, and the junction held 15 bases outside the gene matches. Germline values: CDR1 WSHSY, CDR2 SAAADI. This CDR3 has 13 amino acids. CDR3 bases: TGCGCCACCGGGGGGTTAGACCGAGGGGTGCAGTACTTC. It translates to CATGGLDRGVQYF.

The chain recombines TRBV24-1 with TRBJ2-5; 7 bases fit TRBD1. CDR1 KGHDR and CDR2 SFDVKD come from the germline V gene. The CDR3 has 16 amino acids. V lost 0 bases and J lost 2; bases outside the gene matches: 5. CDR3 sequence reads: CATSDLTGDKQETQYF. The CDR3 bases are TGTGCCACCAGTGATTTGACAGGGGACAAACAAGAGACCCAGTACTTC.

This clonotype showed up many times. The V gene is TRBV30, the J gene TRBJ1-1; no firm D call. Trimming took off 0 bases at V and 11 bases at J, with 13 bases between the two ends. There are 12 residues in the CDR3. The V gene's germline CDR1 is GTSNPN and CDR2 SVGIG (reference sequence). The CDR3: CAWSVGPKRAFF. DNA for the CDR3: TGTGCCTGGAGTGTAGGACCCAAGAGGGCTTTCTTT.

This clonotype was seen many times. The CDR3 nucleotides read TGTGCCAGCAGCCACCGGGACGGCAATGAAAAACTGTTTTTT. It translates to CASSHRDGNEKLFF. V gene TRBV4-2 combines with J gene TRBJ1-4; D is perhaps TRBD1 (5 bases). Trimming took 3 bases from V and 5 from J, leaving 10 bases between them. This CDR3 is 14 amino acids long. Germline CDR1 LGHNA, CDR2 YNFKEQ.

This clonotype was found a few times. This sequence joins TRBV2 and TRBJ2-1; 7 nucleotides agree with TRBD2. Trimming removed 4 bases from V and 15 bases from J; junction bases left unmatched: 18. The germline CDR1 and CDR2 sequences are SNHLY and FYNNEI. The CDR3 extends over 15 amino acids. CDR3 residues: CASSAPGGGIPYRFF. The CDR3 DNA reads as TGTGCCAGCAGTGCACCGGGAGGAGGTATTCCATACCGGTTCTTC. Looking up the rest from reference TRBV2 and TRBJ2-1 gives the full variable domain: EPEVTQTPSHQVTQMGQEVILRCVPISNHLYFYWYRQILGQKVEFLVSFYNNEISEKSEIFDDQFSVERPDGSNFTLKIRSTKLEDSAMYFCASSAPGGGIPYRFFGPGTRLTVL.

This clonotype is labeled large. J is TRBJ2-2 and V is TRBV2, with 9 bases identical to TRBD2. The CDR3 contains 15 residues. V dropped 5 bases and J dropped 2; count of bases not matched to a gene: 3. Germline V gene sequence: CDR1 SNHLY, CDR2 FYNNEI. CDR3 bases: TGTGCCAGCAGTCCTAGCGGGATCAACACCGGGGAGCTGTTTTTT. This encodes CASSPSGINTGELFF.

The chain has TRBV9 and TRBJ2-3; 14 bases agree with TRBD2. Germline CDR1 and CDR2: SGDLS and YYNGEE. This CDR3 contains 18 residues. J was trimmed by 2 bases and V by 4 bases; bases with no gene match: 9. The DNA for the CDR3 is TGTGCCAGCAGCTCCGGACTAGCGGGAGGAGGGCCCACAGATACGCAGTATTTT. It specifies CASSSGLAGGGPTDTQYF.

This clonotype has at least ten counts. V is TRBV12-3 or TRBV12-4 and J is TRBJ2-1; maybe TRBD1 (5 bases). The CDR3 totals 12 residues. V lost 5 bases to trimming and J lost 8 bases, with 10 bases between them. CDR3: CASSTQGYEQFF. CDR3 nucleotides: TGTGCCAGCAGTACGCAGGGCTATGAGCAGTTCTTC.

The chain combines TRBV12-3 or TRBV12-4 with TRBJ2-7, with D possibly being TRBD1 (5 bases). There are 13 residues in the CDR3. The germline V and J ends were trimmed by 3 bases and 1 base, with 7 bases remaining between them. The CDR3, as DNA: TGTGCCAGCAGTTTTAGGGGATCCTACGAGCAGTACTTC. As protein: CASSFRGSYEQYF.

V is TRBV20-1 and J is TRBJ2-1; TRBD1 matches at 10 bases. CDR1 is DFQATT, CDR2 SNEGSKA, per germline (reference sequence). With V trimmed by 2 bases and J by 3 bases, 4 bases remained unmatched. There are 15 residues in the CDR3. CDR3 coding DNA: TGCAGTGCTAGACTGACAGGGGGCTACTACAATGAGCAGTTCTTC. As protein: CSARLTGGYYNEQFF.

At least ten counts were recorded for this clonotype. The CDR3, as DNA: TGCGCCAGCAGCCCACCCGGGACTAGCGGGTCCTCGCGGTACAATGAGCAGTTCTTC. This codes for CASSPPGTSGSSRYNEQFF. The gene calls are TRBV5-1 and TRBJ2-1; 12 bases are shared with TRBD2. V was pared by 4 bases and J by 4 bases, with 15 bases of the junction left unmatched. Germline CDR1 is SGHRS and CDR2 is YFSETQ. The CDR3 runs 19 residues.

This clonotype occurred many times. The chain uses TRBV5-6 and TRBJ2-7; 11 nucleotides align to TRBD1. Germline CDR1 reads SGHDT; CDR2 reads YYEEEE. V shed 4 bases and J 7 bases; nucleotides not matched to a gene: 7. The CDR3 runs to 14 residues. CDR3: CASSRTGGRGEQYF. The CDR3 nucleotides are TGTGCCAGCAGCCGGACAGGGGGCAGGGGAGAGCAGTACTTC.

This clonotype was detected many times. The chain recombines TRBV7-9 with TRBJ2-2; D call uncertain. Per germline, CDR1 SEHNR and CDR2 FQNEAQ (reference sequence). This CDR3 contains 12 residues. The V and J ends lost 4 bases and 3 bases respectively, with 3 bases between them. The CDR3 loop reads CASSSYTGELFF. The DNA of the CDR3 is TGTGCCAGCAGCTCGTACACCGGGGAGCTGTTTTTT. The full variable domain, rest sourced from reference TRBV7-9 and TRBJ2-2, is DTGVSQNPRHKITKRGQNVTFRCDPISEHNRLYWYRQTLGQGPEFLTYFQNEAQLEKSRLLSDRFSAERPKGSFSTLEIQRTEQGDSAMYLCASSSYTGELFFGEGSRLTVL.

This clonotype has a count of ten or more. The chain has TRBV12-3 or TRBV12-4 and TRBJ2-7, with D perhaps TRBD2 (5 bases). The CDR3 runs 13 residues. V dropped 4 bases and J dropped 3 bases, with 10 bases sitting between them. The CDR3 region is CASSYGLGYEQYF. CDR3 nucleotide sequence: TGTGCCAGCAGTTACGGACTGGGCTACGAGCAGTACTTC.

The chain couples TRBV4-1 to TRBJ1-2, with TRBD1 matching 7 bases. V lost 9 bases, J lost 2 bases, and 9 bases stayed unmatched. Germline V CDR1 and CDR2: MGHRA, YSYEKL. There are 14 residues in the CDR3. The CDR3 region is CASLDPTGNYGYTF. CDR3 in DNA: TGCGCCAGTCTTGATCCGACAGGGAACTATGGCTACACCTTC.

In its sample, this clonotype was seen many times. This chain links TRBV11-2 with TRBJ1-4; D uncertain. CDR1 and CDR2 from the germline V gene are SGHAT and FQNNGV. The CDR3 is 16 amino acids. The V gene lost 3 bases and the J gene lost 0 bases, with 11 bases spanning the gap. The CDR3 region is CASSFCLLATNEKLFF. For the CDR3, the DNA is TGTGCCAGCAGCTTTTGTCTCCTTGCAACTAATGAAAAACTGTTTTTT.

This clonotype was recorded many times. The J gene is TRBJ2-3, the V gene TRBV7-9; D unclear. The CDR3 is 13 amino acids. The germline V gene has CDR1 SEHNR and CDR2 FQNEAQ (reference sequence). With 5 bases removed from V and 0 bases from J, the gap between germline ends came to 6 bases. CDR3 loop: CASSRKSTDTQYF. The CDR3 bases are TGTGCCAGCAGCCGGAAAAGCACAGATACGCAGTATTTT.

CDR3 sequence (DNA): TGTGCCAGCAGTTTCTTGGTGGATACGCAGTATTTT. This gives the protein CASSFLVDTQYF. The V and J genes are TRBV12-3 or TRBV12-4 and TRBJ2-3, with no clear D. This CDR3 comprises 12 residues. The V and J ends lost 3 bases and 6 bases respectively, with 7 bases between them.